The next 27 T cell receptor beta chains were all read from a single sample in a study of control samples from healthy donors and cancer patients. Method: immunoSEQ multiplex PCR; TCRdb's copy keeps in-frame clones and lacks some. The sample includes over 50,000 clones, around 90% of them seen just once. The sample taken for sequencing was blood. All receptors derive from a man aged 45-60 years in good health.

CDR3 region: CASSLVGGSFYEQYF. The CDR3 DNA sequence: TGTGCCAGCAGTTTAGTTGGGGGAAGCTTCTACGAGCAGTACTTC. The gene calls are TRBV27 and TRBJ2-7; the D gene could be TRBD1 or TRBD2 (5 bases each). Trimming took off 2 bases at V and 3 bases at J, with 14 bases between the two ends. CDR1 is MNHEY, CDR2 SMNVEV, per germline (reference sequence). The CDR3 extends over 15 amino acids.

This sequence joins TRBV19 and TRBJ1-4; 7 positions match TRBD1. V shed 5 bases, J shed 4 bases, and the junction held 7 bases outside the gene matches. Germline CDR1 is LNHDA and CDR2 is SQIVND (reference sequence). This CDR3 comprises 15 residues. DNA of the CDR3: TGTGCCAGTAGTGACAGGACAGGACTTAATGAAAAACTGTTTTTT. It translates to CASSDRTGLNEKLFF.

V usage is TRBV30 and J usage is TRBJ1-3; D might be TRBD1 (5 bases). The CDR3 has 16 residues. The germline CDR1 and CDR2 sequences are GTSNPN and SVGIG (reference sequence). The ends were cut back, 3 bases at V and 0 bases at J, with 15 bases in the middle. CDR3 residues: CAWRGDDSFSGNTIYF. CDR3 coding DNA: TGTGCCTGGAGGGGAGACGACAGTTTCTCTGGAAACACCATATATTTT.

V and J are TRBV19 and TRBJ1-2, with D unresolved. In germline, CDR1 is LNHDA, CDR2 SQIVND (reference sequence). The CDR3 consists of 14 residues. With 11 bases removed from V and 0 bases from J, the gap between germline ends came to 16 bases. The CDR3 loop is CASGSSNTNYGYTF. The DNA of the CDR3 is TGTGCCTCTGGCAGCTCTAATACTAACTATGGCTACACCTTC.

The gene calls are TRBV18 and TRBJ1-1; 8 positions agree with TRBD1. V shed 3 bases and J 1 base; nucleotides not matched to a gene: 10. Germline V gene sequence: CDR1 KGHSH, CDR2 LQKENI. The CDR3 runs 17 residues. CDR3 bases: TGTGCCAGCTCACCGGGACAGGTGTCAAGAAGGAACACTGAAGCTTTCTTT. Its protein product is CASSPGQVSRRNTEAFF. The whole variable domain, remainder taken from reference TRBV18 and TRBJ1-1, is NAGVMQNPRHLVRRRGQEARLRCSPMKGHSHVYWYRQLPEEGLKFMVYLQKENIIDESGMPKERFSAEFPKEGPSILRIQQVVRGDSAAYFCASSPGQVSRRNTEAFFGQGTRLTVV.

V gene TRBV7-9 combines with J gene TRBJ2-1; 7 nucleotides agree with TRBD2. Looked up from germline, CDR1 is SEHNR and CDR2 is FQNEAQ (reference sequence). The CDR3 consists of 14 residues. With 0 bases clipped from V and 10 bases from J, the junction kept 6 bases outside the gene matches. The CDR3 sequence is CASSLAPGGREQFF. In DNA, the CDR3 is TGTGCCAGCAGCTTAGCCCCCGGGGGGAGGGAGCAGTTCTTC.

The rearrangement joins TRBV11-3 to TRBJ2-7; 10 bases line up with TRBD1. The V gene end was trimmed by 5 bases and the J gene end by 4 bases; junction bases not matched to a gene: 5. The CDR3 runs to 14 residues. Germline loops: CDR1 SGHNT, CDR2 YENEEA. The DNA of the CDR3 is TGTGCCAGCAGCGGACCGGGACAGGGGTACGAGCAGTACTTC. Its protein product is CASSGPGQGYEQYF.

This clone occurred once. The chain joins TRBV5-6 to TRBJ2-1; 8 bases match TRBD1. V lost 5 bases to trimming and J lost 7 bases; unmatched junction nucleotides: 11. The CDR3 loop spans 15 amino acids. Germline V gene sequence: CDR1 SGHDT, CDR2 YYEEEE. CDR3 amino acids: CASSRTGRDRNEQFF. As DNA, the CDR3 is TGTGCCAGCAGTCGGACAGGGCGGGACCGGAATGAGCAGTTCTTC.

The chain combines TRBV24-1 with TRBJ2-2; no clear D gene. The CDR3 is 16 residues long. The V end was cut by 6 bases, the J end by 3 bases, with 16 bases between. Germline loops: CDR1 KGHDR, CDR2 SFDVKD. This CDR3 reads CATSPSHGSDTGELFF. The DNA of the CDR3 is TGTGCCACCAGTCCCTCTCACGGCAGTGACACCGGGGAGCTGTTTTTT.

The chain has TRBV6-5 and TRBJ1-1; D is perhaps TRBD1 (6 bases). The V gene lost 8 bases and the J gene lost 1 base, with 11 bases spanning the gap. Germline V gene data show CDR1 as MNHEY and CDR2 as SVGAGI. This CDR3 is built from 13 residues. The DNA of the CDR3 is TGTGCCAGCCCAGGGGTTCCGAACACTGAAGCTTTCTTT. Protein: CASPGVPNTEAFF.

The rearrangement links TRBV6-1 to TRBJ1-6; unclear D gene. V was pared by 0 bases and J by 8 bases, with 11 bases between. Per germline, CDR1 MNHNS and CDR2 SASEGT. The length of the CDR3 is 15 residues. The CDR3 DNA sequence: TGTGCCAGCAGTGAAGCATTAGGGTGGGATTCACCCCTCCACTTT. It translates to CASSEALGWDSPLHF.

The rearrangement links TRBV5-1 to TRBJ1-1; D is uncertain. CDR1 SGHRS and CDR2 YFSETQ come from the germline V gene. Trimming left V 0 bases short and J 2 bases short, with 14 bases between. This CDR3 contains 16 residues. CDR3 region: CASSLGSSQVNTEAFF. The CDR3 nucleotides read TGCGCCAGCAGCTTGGGTTCTAGTCAGGTAAACACTGAAGCTTTCTTT.

The chain uses TRBV27 and TRBJ1-5; possibly TRBD1 for D (6 bases). The CDR3 spans 13 residues. V was shortened by 3 bases and J by 11 bases, with 14 bases between the two germline ends. The germline CDR1 and CDR2 sequences are MNHEY and SMNVEV (reference sequence). CDR3 residues: CASSLGGGMAQHF. The CDR3 region has the DNA TGTGCCAGCAGTTTGGGAGGGGGTATGGCCCAGCATTTT.

V usage is TRBV12-5 and J usage is TRBJ1-1; D is ambiguous. V was cut by 0 bases and J by 5 bases, with 4 bases left in between. The CDR3 spans 12 residues. From germline, CDR1 is LGHNT and CDR2 FRNRAP. The CDR3 here is CASGLVLTEAFF. DNA of the CDR3: TGTGCTAGTGGTTTGGTATTGACTGAAGCTTTCTTT.

This chain uses TRBV4-1 with TRBJ2-1; TRBD2 might be the D (6 bases). The germline V gene has CDR1 MGHRA and CDR2 YSYEKL. The germline V and J ends were trimmed by 0 bases and 6 bases, with 24 bases remaining between them. The CDR3 runs to 19 residues. This CDR3 reads CASSQDLIRETGEGNEQFF. CDR3 bases: TGCGCCAGCAGCCAAGACCTGATCCGGGAAACGGGAGAGGGCAATGAGCAGTTCTTC.

This clone has a single count. V is TRBV19 and J is TRBJ2-5; 12 positions agree with TRBD2. CDR1 is LNHDA, CDR2 SQIVND, per germline (reference sequence). The CDR3 extends over 16 amino acids. V lost 3 bases and J lost 5; bases outside the gene matches: 7. For the CDR3, the DNA is TGTGCCAGTAGTATGCTAGCGGGAGGGCCTAGGGAGACCCAGTACTTC. Translation: CASSMLAGGPRETQYF.

The chain couples TRBV28 to TRBJ2-7; 12 nucleotides agree with TRBD2. The CDR3 loop spans 17 amino acids. The J segment lost 3 bases and the V segment lost 1 base, leaving 7 bases of the junction unmatched. Germline CDR1 is MDHEN and CDR2 is SYDVKM. DNA for the CDR3: TGTGCCAGCAGTTTATCCAATGGACTAGCGGGGCTCTACGAGCAGTACTTC. Protein: CASSLSNGLAGLYEQYF.

The chain joins TRBV2 to TRBJ1-2; D not resolved. There are 13 residues in the CDR3. Germline assignment: CDR1 SNHLY and CDR2 FYNNEI. Trimming took off 4 bases at V and 8 bases at J, with 14 bases between the two ends. The CDR3 spells CASSVGRESGYTF. In DNA form, the CDR3 reads TGTGCCAGCAGTGTAGGACGGGAGAGCGGCTACACCTTC.

The chain joins TRBV3-1 (or the pseudogene TRBV3-2) to TRBJ1-1; D gene unclear. Trimming left V 4 bases short and J 3 bases short, with 6 bases between. Germline-derived CDR1 and CDR2 are LGHDT and YNNKEL (reference sequence). This CDR3 contains 12 residues. The CDR3 nucleotides read TGTGCCAGCAGCCTGGGTGACACTGAAGCTTTCTTT. Protein: CASSLGDTEAFF.

The chain has TRBV2 and TRBJ1-2, with 9 bases aligning to TRBD1. Germline trimming cut 6 bases from V and 1 base from J; bases unmatched to any gene: 6. This CDR3 has 15 amino acids. Germline loops: CDR1 SNHLY, CDR2 FYNNEI. The CDR3 DNA sequence: TGTGCCAGCAGCGCAGGGACAGGGAGTAACTATGGCTACACCTTC. Protein sequence: CASSAGTGSNYGYTF.

The V and J genes are TRBV4-3 and TRBJ2-7; the D gene is possibly TRBD2 (5 bases). This CDR3 has 14 amino acids. Germline-derived CDR1 and CDR2 are LGHNA and YSLEER. Trimming cost V 4 bases and J 6 bases, with 16 bases left between them. In DNA, the CDR3 is TGCGCCAGCAGCCCTTTCTCCGGCAGCGGCGAGCAGTACTTC. Translating gives CASSPFSGSGEQYF.

This sequence joins TRBV6-6 and TRBJ1-4; the D is unclear. V lost 4 bases and J lost 8, with 11 bases in between. The CDR3 is made up of 13 amino acids. The V gene's germline CDR1 is MNHNY and CDR2 SVGAGI (reference sequence). The CDR3 loop reads CASSSHSDEKLFF. The CDR3 DNA is TGTGCCAGCAGTTCCCATTCGGACGAAAAACTGTTTTTT.

This clone was detected only once. The rearrangement joins TRBV10-1 to TRBJ2-5; D possibly corresponds to TRBD2 (6 bases). The germline V and J ends were trimmed by 3 bases and 7 bases, with 15 bases remaining between them. The CDR3 consists of 14 residues. Germline V gene data show CDR1 as WNHNN and CDR2 as SYGVQD (reference sequence). CDR3 DNA: TGCGCCAGCAGTGACCGGCCGGGGGACGGGACCCAGTACTTC. This codes for CASSDRPGDGTQYF.

This chain joins TRBV14 and TRBJ1-2; TRBD1 aligns across 7 bases. Germline lookup yields CDR1 SGHDN and CDR2 FVKESK. CDR3 length: 14 amino acids. Trimming took 0 bases from V and 4 from J; bases not matched to a gene: 2. The CDR3 loop is CASSQEDRTYGYTF. The CDR3 bases are TGTGCCAGCAGCCAAGAGGACAGGACCTATGGCTACACCTTC.

The CDR3, as DNA: TGTGCCAGCAGAAGAGGAGGAGCAGATACGCAGTATTTT. The encoded protein is CASRRGGADTQYF. The genes are TRBV11-1 and TRBJ2-3; D possibly corresponds to TRBD2 (5 bases). Trimming left V 6 bases short and J 4 bases short, with 11 bases between. Per the germline V gene, CDR1 is SGHAT and CDR2 is FQDESV (reference sequence). The CDR3 runs 13 residues.

The V and J genes are TRBV7-3 and TRBJ1-1; D not certain. Germline V gene lookup returns CDR1 SGHTA and CDR2 FQGTGA. The CDR3 extends over 14 amino acids. V lost 5 bases and J 1 base, leaving 11 bases between the germline ends. CDR3 sequence reads: CASSQVSANTEAFF. Written as DNA, the CDR3 is TGTGCCAGCAGCCAGGTAAGTGCGAACACTGAAGCTTTCTTT.

This chain connects TRBV19 to TRBJ1-5; 7 bases fit TRBD1. Trimming took 8 bases from V and 0 from J; bases not matched to a gene: 10. The CDR3 is 16 residues long. The germline gives CDR1 LNHDA, CDR2 SQIVND (reference sequence). CDR3: CASAGGTDNSNQPQHF. CDR3 DNA: TGTGCCAGTGCGGGGGGGACAGACAATAGCAATCAGCCCCAGCATTTT.